These 22 T cell receptor beta chains share one sample of origin, sequenced in a study of OX40 agonist ivuxolimab in advanced cancers. Method: immunoSEQ multiplex PCR; TCRdb's copy keeps in-frame clones and lacks some. Of tens of thousands of clones in the sample, approximately 91% were seen once. The sample consisted of CD4+ or CD8+ T cells sorted from blood, taken in a trial of the OX40 agonist ivuxolimab. These receptors were obtained from an adult with an advanced solid tumor such as melanoma, head and neck, liver or kidney cancer.

The genes are TRBV5-5 and TRBJ1-2, with D unresolved. The germline CDR1 and CDR2 sequences are SGHKS and YYEKEE (reference sequence). The ends were cut back, 3 bases at V and 8 bases at J, with 20 bases in the middle. The CDR3 is made up of 15 amino acids. The chain's CDR3 is CASSSVGASFEGYTF. For the CDR3, the DNA is TGTGCCAGCAGCTCCGTGGGTGCTTCCTTTGAAGGCTACACCTTC.

V gene TRBV29-1 combines with J gene TRBJ2-2; D tentatively reads TRBD1 or TRBD2 (6 bases each). V shed 8 bases and J shed 4 bases, with 14 bases lying between them. The CDR3 has 13 amino acids. Germline CDR1 SQVTM, CDR2 ANQGSEA. The CDR3 sequence: CSHRDSRTGELFF. The CDR3 nucleotides read TGCAGCCACAGGGACTCACGCACCGGGGAGCTGTTTTTT.

The J gene is TRBJ2-1, the V gene TRBV6-6; weak D call: TRBD1 (6 bases). CDR1 is MNHNY, CDR2 SVGAGI, per germline (reference sequence). The CDR3 contains 15 residues. V was cut by 5 bases and J by 6 bases, with 17 bases left in between. CDR3 coding DNA: TGTGCCAGCAGTGGGCCTGGACAGAGAGGCAATGAGCAGTTCTTC. It specifies CASSGPGQRGNEQFF.

This clone showed up just once. The CDR3 region is CASSVPRDRGNGYGYTF. The CDR3 DNA reads as TGTGCCAGCAGTGTACCCCGGGACAGGGGGAACGGCTATGGCTACACCTTC. The rearrangement uses TRBV28 and TRBJ1-2; 11 bases align to TRBD1. J gave up 4 bases and V 5 bases, and 12 bases lay outside the gene matches. Germline CDR1 reads MDHEN; CDR2 reads SYDVKM. The length of the CDR3 is 17 residues.

The chain employs TRBV5-4 and TRBJ2-5; 8 nucleotides match TRBD1. Germline CDR1 reads SGHNT; CDR2 reads YYREEE (reference sequence). The CDR3 contains 16 residues. The junction had 10 bases not matched to a gene; V was cut back by 4 bases and J by 2 bases. The CDR3 nucleotides are TGTGCCAGCAGCGTACAGGGGGGATTTCGGCAAGAGACCCAGTACTTC. Its translation is CASSVQGGFRQETQYF.

The chain uses TRBV7-9 and TRBJ2-5; TRBD2 might be the D (6 bases). The CDR3 totals 14 residues. From germline, CDR1 is SEHNR and CDR2 FQNEAQ (reference sequence). V was trimmed by 5 bases and J by 4 bases, leaving 14 bases between them. CDR3 nucleotide sequence: TGTGCCAGCAGCCCCCGGCAGGAGGGAGAGACCCAGTACTTC. Translated, it gives CASSPRQEGETQYF.

The chain has TRBV10-3 and TRBJ2-7; the D gene is possibly TRBD1 (5 bases). The V and J ends lost 0 bases and 7 bases respectively, with 13 bases between them. Per germline, CDR1 ENHRY and CDR2 SYGVKD. The CDR3 contains 14 residues. CDR3 protein: CAISESGAPEEQYF. The DNA of the CDR3 is TGTGCCATCAGTGAGTCAGGGGCTCCCGAGGAGCAGTACTTC.

The rearrangement joins TRBV5-1 to TRBJ2-1; D remains ambiguous. Germline assignment: CDR1 SGHRS and CDR2 YFSETQ. The V end was cut by 7 bases, the J end by 4 bases, with 12 bases between. The CDR3 covers 13 residues. The CDR3 spells CASGNTEYNEQFF. CDR3 in DNA: TGCGCCAGCGGAAACACAGAGTACAATGAGCAGTTCTTC.

The V call is TRBV11-2, the J call TRBJ1-1, with 8 bases aligning to TRBD1. Germline CDR1 is SGHAT and CDR2 is FQNNGV. The V segment lost 6 bases and the J segment 4 bases; nucleotides outside the gene matches: 16. This CDR3 region has 17 residues. CDR3 loop: CASREWTGRKETTEAFF. CDR3 sequence (DNA): TGTGCCAGCAGGGAATGGACAGGGAGGAAAGAAACCACTGAAGCTTTCTTT.

The chain carries TRBV6-1 and TRBJ1-6; tentative D call: TRBD1 (6 bases). Trimming shortened V by 6 bases and J by 10 bases, and 10 bases separated the two germline ends. Germline CDR1 MNHNS, CDR2 SASEGT. The CDR3 contains 12 residues. The CDR3 region has the DNA TGTGCCAGCAGGTACAGGGCGTCACCCCTCCACTTT. Translation: CASRYRASPLHF.

The chain has TRBV15 and TRBJ2-3; TRBD2 is a possible D gene (6 bases). The germline V gene encodes CDR1 LNHNV and CDR2 YYDKDF (reference sequence). The V and J ends lost 1 base and 2 bases respectively, with 16 bases between them. CDR3 length: 17 residues. The CDR3: CATSRGLARGYTDTQYF. The CDR3 DNA is TGTGCCACCAGCAGAGGTCTAGCCCGGGGGTACACAGATACGCAGTATTTT.

V usage is TRBV27 and J usage is TRBJ1-5; 8 positions agree with TRBD1. Germline assignment: CDR1 MNHEY and CDR2 SMNVEV (reference sequence). The CDR3 runs to 14 residues. The J segment lost 6 bases and the V segment lost 1 base, leaving 2 bases of the junction unmatched. The CDR3 coding sequence is TGTGCCAGCAGTTTATTCAGGGGGCGTCAGCCCCAGCATTTT. Translation gives CASSLFRGRQPQHF.

The chain carries TRBV6-1 and TRBJ1-6; D may be TRBD1 (6 bases). Trimming removed 5 bases from V and 10 bases from J, with 12 bases in between. The CDR3 totals 13 residues. The germline CDR1 and CDR2 sequences are MNHNS and SASEGT. The CDR3 region is CASSNRVESPLHF. CDR3 coding DNA: TGTGCCAGCAGTAACAGGGTCGAGTCACCCCTCCACTTT.

The V and J genes are TRBV5-1 and TRBJ2-4; the D is unclear. Between the trimmed V and J ends, which lost 3 bases and 0 bases, there was a span of 16 bases. CDR1 and CDR2 (germline): SGHRS, YFSETQ. This CDR3 comprises 17 residues. CDR3 residues: CASSSMPRQIAKNIQYF. The CDR3 nucleotides are TGCGCCAGCAGCTCTATGCCCAGGCAGATAGCCAAAAACATTCAGTACTTC.

The chain links TRBV5-6 to TRBJ2-5, with 7 bases aligning to TRBD1. The V and J ends lost 4 bases and 1 base, in that order; junction bases with no gene match: 13. From germline, CDR1 is SGHDT and CDR2 YYEEEE. CDR3 length equals 17 residues. In DNA, the CDR3 is TGTGCCAGCAGCGGAAGACAGGGCGAGGGTCCCCAAGAGACCCAGTACTTC. Its protein product is CASSGRQGEGPQETQYF.

This chain uses TRBV19 with TRBJ1-5; D is possibly TRBD1 (5 bases). Trimming pared 3 bases from V and 6 bases from J, leaving 15 bases between. The germline V gene encodes CDR1 LNHDA and CDR2 SQIVND (reference sequence). The CDR3 totals 15 residues. Written as DNA, the CDR3 is TGTGCCAGTAGTATCTCGGCAGGGTCGGGTCAGCCCCAGCATTTT. Protein sequence: CASSISAGSGQPQHF.

The chain joins TRBV7-9 to TRBJ2-6; TRBD1 matches 7 bases. V gave up 3 bases and J gave up 1 base; unmatched junction bases: 9. Germline CDR1 is SEHNR and CDR2 is FQNEAQ (reference sequence). The CDR3 sequence is 18 residues long. CDR3 DNA: TGTGCCAGCAGCTTGGCCGGGGACAGAAGGTCTGGGGCCAACGTCCTGACTTTC. The encoded protein is CASSLAGDRRSGANVLTF.

This rearrangement joins TRBV4-1 to TRBJ1-2, with 7 bases matching TRBD1. The V and J ends lost 3 bases and 3 bases, in that order; junction bases with no gene match: 7. This CDR3 is 15 amino acids long. The germline V gene encodes CDR1 MGHRA and CDR2 YSYEKL. This CDR3 reads CASSHPDREDYGYTF. The CDR3 nucleotides read TGCGCCAGCAGCCACCCCGACAGGGAGGACTATGGCTACACCTTC.

The chain recombines TRBV20-1 with TRBJ2-7; the D gene is possibly TRBD2 (6 bases). The germline V gene has CDR1 DFQATT and CDR2 SNEGSKA (reference sequence). The CDR3 totals 11 residues. The germline V and J ends were trimmed by 7 bases and 4 bases, with 11 bases remaining between them. CDR3 nucleotides: TGCAGTGGGAGGGACTCGTACGAGCAGTACTTC. It codes for CSGRDSYEQYF.

The CDR3 loop is CASAGPDSYGYTF. CDR3 DNA: TGTGCCTCGGCTGGCCCCGACAGCTATGGCTACACCTTC. The rearrangement uses TRBV10-3 and TRBJ1-2; a weak D match, TRBD1 (5 bases). The CDR3 sequence is 13 residues long. Trimming left V 11 bases short and J 4 bases short, with 17 bases between. Germline CDR1 ENHRY, CDR2 SYGVKD.

The chain combines TRBV20-1 with TRBJ2-1; D not resolved. Germline V lookup: CDR1 DFQATT, CDR2 SNEGSKA (reference sequence). V was shortened by 5 bases and J by 9 bases, with 11 bases between the two germline ends. The CDR3 is made up of 11 amino acids. Here the CDR3 DNA reads TGCAGTGCTTACCTCATTCGTGAGCAGTTCTTC. This translates into CSAYLIREQFF.

The gene calls are TRBV28 and TRBJ2-7; 9 positions agree with TRBD2. J was trimmed by 0 bases and V by 11 bases; bases with no gene match: 8. There are 14 residues in the CDR3. Per germline, CDR1 MDHEN and CDR2 SYDVKM. The CDR3 region is CASSLAGSSYEQYF. The CDR3, as DNA: TGTGCCTCCTCCCTAGCGGGAAGCTCCTACGAGCAGTACTTC.